A single sample gave rise to the 11 T cell receptor beta chains below, sequenced in a study of pediatric ulcerative colitis. The protocol was immunoSEQ multiplex PCR, while the TCRdb copy is restricted to in-frame clones and leaves out a portion. Counted here are under 20,000 clones, around 74% occurring once; the ten biggest clones make up roughly 7%. One to two pinch biopsies were taken from the rectum during colonoscopy. Sample: gut tissue. These TCRs come from a boy younger than 18 with moderate ulcerative colitis.

The chain couples TRBV29-1 to TRBJ1-1, with D perhaps matching TRBD1 (5 bases). CDR3 size: 11 residues. Germline CDR1 and CDR2: SQVTM and ANQGSEA. Trimming shortened V by 7 bases and J by 4 bases, and 10 bases separated the two germline ends. In DNA form, the CDR3 reads TGCAGCGCCCAGGGTGTCACTGAAGCTTTCTTT. This codes for CSAQGVTEAFF.

The genes are TRBV6-1 and TRBJ1-2; D uncertain. Trimming removed 7 bases from V and 5 bases from J, with 20 bases in between. Germline loops: CDR1 MNHNS, CDR2 SASEGT. This CDR3 has 15 amino acids. CDR3 bases: TGTGCCAGCATGGCCCGGACGGTCGACCCTTATGGCTACACCTTC. Protein product: CASMARTVDPYGYTF.

The chain couples TRBV27 to TRBJ2-3; 9 nucleotides align to TRBD2. The CDR3 length is 17 residues. Trimming took 6 bases from V and 4 from J; bases not matched to a gene: 14. The V gene's germline CDR1 is MNHEY and CDR2 SMNVEV (reference sequence). The CDR3, as DNA: TGTGCCAGCAGACCGATCGGGGTAGCGGGAGATGCAGATACGCAGTATTTT. As protein: CASRPIGVAGDADTQYF.

This clone has only one observation. J is TRBJ2-7 and V is TRBV19; 13 nucleotides match TRBD2. This CDR3 region has 16 residues. Germline assignment: CDR1 LNHDA and CDR2 SQIVND (reference sequence). J lost 3 bases, V lost 5 bases, and 7 bases had no gene match. CDR3 sequence (DNA): TGTGCCAGTAGTCGACTAGCGGGGGGCGGACGCTACGAGCAGTACTTC. Encoded protein: CASSRLAGGGRYEQYF.

This chain uses TRBV9 with TRBJ1-1; D remains unclear. Germline loops: CDR1 SGDLS, CDR2 YYNGEE. V was pared by 2 bases and J by 2 bases, with 7 bases between. The CDR3 length is 13 residues. CDR3 DNA: TGTGCCAGCAGCGTCTTAGTCAACACTGAAGCTTTCTTT. The encoded protein is CASSVLVNTEAFF.

V usage is TRBV5-1 and J usage is TRBJ2-1, with D hard to call. Germline V gene lookup returns CDR1 SGHRS and CDR2 YFSETQ. With 0 bases removed from V and 1 base from J, the gap between germline ends came to 8 bases. CDR3 length: 15 amino acids. The CDR3: CASSLGQISYNEQFF. The CDR3 coding sequence is TGCGCCAGCAGCTTGGGTCAGATATCCTACAATGAGCAGTTCTTC.

This clone has only a few counts. The chain carries TRBV5-5 and TRBJ1-2; 7 bases line up with TRBD1. Germline values: CDR1 SGHKS, CDR2 YYEKEE (reference sequence). J gave up 7 bases and V 2 bases, and 11 bases lay outside the gene matches. The CDR3 is 15 amino acids. The DNA for the CDR3 is TGTGCCAGCAGCTTTTTATGGGACAGAGGGGTTGGCTACACCTTC. This gives the protein CASSFLWDRGVGYTF.

This sequence joins TRBV6-1 and TRBJ2-5, with TRBD1 as a possible D gene (6 bases). Trimming cost V 1 base and J 0 bases, with 9 bases left between them. Germline CDR1 and CDR2: MNHNS and SASEGT. The CDR3 spans 15 residues. CDR3 bases: TGTGCCAGCAGTGAAGTGGACAGCTACCAAGAGACCCAGTACTTC. This codes for CASSEVDSYQETQYF.

This clone appeared a few times. The chain links TRBV5-4 to TRBJ2-5; D is unresolved. In germline, CDR1 is SGHNT, CDR2 YYREEE (reference sequence). With 3 bases removed from V and 0 bases from J, the gap between germline ends came to 0 bases. The CDR3 covers 11 residues. The CDR3 region is CASSYQETQYF. In DNA form, the CDR3 reads TGTGCCAGCAGCTACCAAGAGACCCAGTACTTC.

V is TRBV6-5 and J is TRBJ1-2; 7 positions agree with TRBD1. This CDR3 is built from 16 residues. With V trimmed by 0 bases and J by 7 bases, 11 bases remained unmatched. CDR1 and CDR2 (germline): MNHEY, SVGAGI. The CDR3 nucleotides read TGTGCCAGCAGTTACTCCCCCGGGAGCAGGGGGTTTGGCTACACCTTC. The encoded protein is CASSYSPGSRGFGYTF.

This chain connects TRBV19 to TRBJ1-1; 7 bases line up with TRBD1. CDR3 length: 15 amino acids. The germline V gene encodes CDR1 LNHDA and CDR2 SQIVND (reference sequence). V lost 5 bases to trimming and J lost 4 bases; unmatched junction nucleotides: 10. CDR3 in DNA: TGTGCCAGTAGTCCCCAAGGGGGCATCGGCACTGAAGCTTTCTTT. Its protein is CASSPQGGIGTEAFF.